Sequencing of this T cell receptor beta chain was carried out in a study of blood T cell repertoires in COVID-19. As for the study in general: Some COVID-19 samples were acute and others convalescent; all came from the United States, Italy and Spain. T cells, B-cell-depleted T cells, or PBMCs supplied cDNA or gDNA.

Seattle enrolled patients during active infection and tracked them longitudinally. Methods used by the authors: Reference gene primer amplification in the assay estimated nucleated cell counts. Sequencing used immunoSEQ multiplex PCR; TCRdb keeps in-frame clones, though not all of them. Clonal size and the V and J genes are those of that table, whereas D and trimming came from the DNA. The top ten hold over 10% of the sample, which has hundreds of thousands of clones, roughly 88% seen once. Germline values: CDR1 MNHEY, CDR2 SVGAGI. V was pared by 10 bases and J by 5 bases, with 5 bases between. The CDR3 has 10 residues.

The specimen sequenced was peripheral blood. The source is a woman in her 50s with COVID-19, enrolled during active disease. The rearrangement uses TRBV6-5 and TRBJ2-2; D ambiguous. CDR3 DNA: TGTGCCACTTTAACCGGGGAGCTGTTTTTT. This sequence encodes CATLTGELFF.